This T cell receptor (beta chain) appears in the sequencing data of a study of T cells in Graves' hyperthyroidism and ophthalmopathy. Overall study results and limits: Among thyroid clonotypes expanded above 0.001, most also appeared in blood. Ophthalmopathy could be told apart from stable hyperthyroidism with a 13 V-J model.

Graves' hyperthyroidism is called stable when ophthalmopathy does not progress within 18 months. Between the trimmed V and J ends, which lost 7 bases and 3 bases, there was a span of 13 bases. Germline CDR1 reads MNHNS; CDR2 reads SASEGT. The CDR3 sequence is 13 residues long. Details on this clonotype: Its antigen remains unidentified.

Amplification targeted TCR beta CDR3 regions from RNA transcripts. Researchers ran a first-round RT-PCR on the TCR CDR3 using the HTBI primer set. Using its own MiXCR run on the multiplex PCR reads, TCRdb lists one record per CDR3 protein. The data show 300,000 or so distinct CDR3 sequences, around 17% seen once. This receptor was obtained from a young man with Graves' hyperthyroidism. The sample comprised blood. The chain employs TRBV6-1 and TRBJ2-7; D could derive from TRBD1 or TRBD2 (5 bases each). CDR3 in DNA: TGTGCCAGCAAAATGGGGGTAGGCTACGAGCAGTACTTC. Its translation is CASKMGVGYEQYF.